Shown below are 17 T cell receptor beta chains from a single sample sequenced in a study of cytomegalovirus exposure and HLA in healthy donors. The PCR made use of 60 Vbeta and 13 Jbeta primers. The protocol was immunoSEQ multiplex PCR, while the TCRdb copy is restricted to in-frame clones and leaves out a portion. The sample has about 90,000 clones; 84% are singletons. Sequences were obtained from PBMCs. Receptors originate from a man aged 18-30 years in good health and CMV-seronegative.

The chain couples TRBV6-4 to TRBJ1-1, with 7 bases aligning to TRBD1. The junction had 5 bases not matched to a gene; V was cut back by 6 bases and J by 4 bases. Germline V lookup: CDR1 MRHNA, CDR2 SNTAGT. CDR3 size: 13 residues. CDR3 bases: TGTGCCAGCAGGGAACAGGGGACCACTGAAGCTTTCTTT. As protein: CASREQGTTEAFF.

The genes are TRBV2 and TRBJ2-3; D possibly corresponds to TRBD2 (5 bases). Germline V gene lookup returns CDR1 SNHLY and CDR2 FYNNEI. With 4 bases removed from V and 0 bases from J, the gap between germline ends came to 8 bases. The CDR3 spans 14 residues. The CDR3 DNA reads TGTGCCAGCAGTGTAAGAGGGAGCACAGATACGCAGTATTTT. This codes for CASSVRGSTDTQYF.

The rearrangement links TRBV6-5 to TRBJ2-7; a possible D gene is TRBD1 (6 bases). V was cut by 5 bases and J by 0 bases, with 14 bases left in between. CDR3 length equals 15 residues. Germline V gene data show CDR1 as MNHEY and CDR2 as SVGAGI. The chain's CDR3 is CASSPTGTLSYEQYF. The CDR3 DNA reads TGTGCCAGCAGTCCTACAGGGACCCTCTCCTACGAGCAGTACTTC.

The gene calls are TRBV28 and TRBJ1-1; D remains ambiguous. V dropped 6 bases and J dropped 8 bases, with 16 bases sitting between them. The CDR3 consists of 13 residues. The germline V gene has CDR1 MDHEN and CDR2 SYDVKM. CDR3 amino acids: CASRGETRLEAFF. The DNA for the CDR3 is TGTGCCAGCAGAGGAGAGACGCGTCTCGAAGCTTTCTTT.

The rearrangement links TRBV29-1 to TRBJ2-1, with 13 bases lining up with TRBD2. Germline lookup yields CDR1 SQVTM and CDR2 ANQGSEA. The CDR3 is 14 residues long. Trimming cost V 7 bases and J 9 bases; bases outside gene matches: 9. CDR3: CSAQGLAGRGEQFF. DNA of the CDR3: TGCAGCGCCCAGGGACTAGCGGGGCGGGGTGAGCAGTTCTTC.

This chain links TRBV30 with TRBJ1-4; 7 bases are a match to TRBD1. The CDR3 contains 16 residues. Per germline, CDR1 GTSNPN and CDR2 SVGIG (reference sequence). The ends lost 3 bases at V and 8 bases at J; junction bases unmatched: 15. The CDR3 DNA reads TGTGCCTGGAGGTCGACAGGGACGTGGAGTAGGGAAAAACTGTTTTTT. Translation: CAWRSTGTWSREKLFF.

The chain links TRBV6-9 to TRBJ2-1; TRBD2 agrees at 10 bases. CDR1 MNHGY and CDR2 SVAAGI come from the germline V gene. This CDR3 comprises 17 residues. The CDR3 sequence is CATDPSGRGGAYNEQFF. The CDR3 nucleotides read TGTGCTACAGACCCTAGCGGGAGAGGAGGGGCCTACAATGAGCAGTTCTTC.

This clone has a handful of counts. J is TRBJ2-1 and V is TRBV6-5; no reliable D call. The CDR3 length is 12 residues. CDR1 and CDR2 from the germline V gene are MNHEY and SVGAGI. Trimming cost V 6 bases and J 14 bases, with 17 bases left between them. The CDR3, as DNA: TGTGCCAGCAGCTCCCCAACGGGTAGGAAGTTCTTC. Translation: CASSSPTGRKFF.

The V gene is TRBV11-2, the J gene TRBJ2-7; D remains ambiguous. The ends were cut back, 3 bases at V and 5 bases at J, with 14 bases in the middle. Germline V gene lookup returns CDR1 SGHAT and CDR2 FQNNGV. The CDR3 has 14 residues. CDR3 DNA: TGTGCCAGCAGCTTCAGGCCCTACCTGGACGAGCAGTACTTC. Amino acid sequence: CASSFRPYLDEQYF.

This clone was seen a few times. The chain uses TRBV28 and TRBJ1-2; D possibly corresponds to TRBD1 (5 bases). Between the trimmed V and J ends, which lost 5 bases and 6 bases, there was a span of 13 bases. The CDR3 sequence is 13 residues long. Germline V CDR1 and CDR2: MDHEN, SYDVKM. CDR3 nucleotide sequence: TGTGCCAGCAGTCAGCAGGGTTGGAATGGCTACACCTTC. Amino acids: CASSQQGWNGYTF.

This chain links TRBV12-2 with TRBJ2-7; whether TRBD1, the table's D call, matches the DNA was not checked. TRBV12-2 is reported as a pseudogene. CDR3 length equals 14 residues. Here the CDR3 reads CASRPLGQTYEQYF. The CDR3 nucleotides are TGTGCAAGTCGCCCATTGGGACAGACCTACGAGCAGTACTTC.

The genes are TRBV11-2 and TRBJ2-5; 11 bases align to TRBD1. Germline V lookup: CDR1 SGHAT, CDR2 FQNNGV. V was clipped by 6 bases and J by 5 bases; unmatched bases: 8. This CDR3 is built from 15 residues. CDR3 bases: TGTGCCAGCAGGACCGGGACAGGGGGTCTGGAGACCCAGTACTTC. It codes for CASRTGTGGLETQYF. Full variable domain (outside the CDR3, taken from reference TRBV11-2 and TRBJ2-5): EAGVAQSPRYKIIEKRQSVAFWCNPISGHATLYWYQQILGQGPKLLIQFQNNGVVDDSQLPKDRFSAERLKGVDSTLKIQPAKLEDSAVYLCASRTGTGGLETQYFGPGTRLLVL.

The J gene is TRBJ1-1, the V gene TRBV14, with 8 bases matching TRBD1. Unmatched junction bases numbered 11, after V lost 4 bases and J lost 4 bases. CDR1 SGHDN and CDR2 FVKESK come from the germline V gene. This CDR3 comprises 16 residues. The CDR3, as DNA: TGTGCCAGCAGCCGGTGGCAGGGGGCTCTCGGCACTGAAGCTTTCTTT. This translates into CASSRWQGALGTEAFF.

Only one count was recorded for this clone. The chain couples TRBV4-2 to TRBJ2-7; possible D gene TRBD2, 6 bases. Trimming pared 3 bases from V and 4 bases from J, leaving 16 bases between. The CDR3 contains 15 residues. The germline V gene has CDR1 LGHNA and CDR2 YNFKEQ. This chain's CDR3 is CASSQIAEPKYEQYF. CDR3 nucleotides: TGTGCCAGCAGCCAGATAGCGGAACCAAAATACGAGCAGTACTTC.

V usage is TRBV29-1 and J usage is TRBJ1-1; unclear D gene. The CDR3 has 12 amino acids. Per the germline V gene, CDR1 is SQVTM and CDR2 is ANQGSEA. The germline V and J ends were trimmed by 5 bases and 0 bases, with 7 bases remaining between them. Here the CDR3 DNA reads TGCAGCGTTCACGGGGTGAACACTGAAGCTTTCTTT. Its protein is CSVHGVNTEAFF.

The chain joins TRBV28 to TRBJ2-1; the D gene is possibly TRBD2 (7 bases). The CDR3 extends over 16 amino acids. With 2 bases removed from V and 2 bases from J, the gap between germline ends came to 13 bases. Germline V gene lookup returns CDR1 MDHEN and CDR2 SYDVKM. The CDR3 protein is CASSLGGLAAYNEQFF. The CDR3 DNA reads as TGTGCCAGCAGTTTAGGGGGGCTAGCGGCCTACAATGAGCAGTTCTTC.

This chain connects TRBV7-8 to TRBJ2-7; 13 nucleotides line up with TRBD2. The germline gives CDR1 SGHVS, CDR2 FQNEAQ. The CDR3 totals 16 residues. The junction had 6 bases not matched to a gene; V was cut back by 5 bases and J by 2 bases. The CDR3 is CASSPPGLAGAYEQYF. DNA of the CDR3: TGTGCCAGCAGCCCACCTGGACTAGCGGGAGCCTACGAGCAGTACTTC.